The 23 T cell receptor beta chains reported below all come from one sample, sequenced in a study of shared clonotypes between healthy human individuals (dated by TCRdb to 2020 to 2021). The receptor library was made with the immunoSEQ multiplex PCR assay. The table was pulled from immuneACCESS by TCRdb, which kept in-frame rearrangements only. Such tables lose some clones; where checked, under half of the loss comes from unresolved V genes, and the rest has no known cause. The sample records millions of clones, over 85% of which are singletons. Over 0.12% of the sample rests with the top ten. Sequencing used naive CD4+ T cells sorted from blood. The cell subset or site tag for this specimen amounts to: CD45RA+ positively selected. These receptor sequences come from a man between 18 and 29 years old in good health.

This clone occurred once. This chain connects TRBV5-6 to TRBJ2-3, with D tentatively TRBD1 (6 bases). V was pared by 2 bases and J by 6 bases, with 13 bases between. The CDR3 is made up of 14 amino acids. Per the germline V gene, CDR1 is SGHDT and CDR2 is YYEEEE. The CDR3 nucleotides are TGTGCCAGCAGCTTAAGCAGGGGCCTGGATACGCAGTATTTT. It translates to CASSLSRGLDTQYF.

The chain couples TRBV10-3 to TRBJ2-7; D is unclear. The CDR3 loop spans 14 amino acids. Germline CDR1 is ENHRY and CDR2 is SYGVKD. Trimming removed 7 bases at V and 3 bases at J, with 16 bases between. CDR3 in DNA: TGTGCCATCACTGACAATTGGGTCAGCTACGAGCAGTACTTC. Protein product: CAITDNWVSYEQYF.

The genes are TRBV5-1 and TRBJ2-1; 8 bases line up with TRBD1. The CDR3 is 14 amino acids. The germline V gene encodes CDR1 SGHRS and CDR2 YFSETQ. V was clipped by 0 bases and J by 8 bases; unmatched bases: 4. The CDR3 loop is CASSLDPGGYEQFF. Written as DNA, the CDR3 is TGCGCCAGCAGCTTGGATCCAGGGGGCTATGAGCAGTTCTTC.

This clone showed up just once. This chain joins TRBV27 and TRBJ1-1, with a tentative D call TRBD1 (6 bases). The CDR3 has 14 residues. CDR1 and CDR2 from the germline V gene are MNHEY and SMNVEV (reference sequence). V gave up 3 bases and J gave up 5 bases, with 13 bases separating them. The DNA for the CDR3 is TGTGCCAGCAGTTTCCAGGGGCTGTCTACTGAAGCTTTCTTT. This gives the protein CASSFQGLSTEAFF.

V is TRBV11-2 and J is TRBJ1-1; D may be TRBD1 (5 bases). The V end was cut by 2 bases, the J end by 7 bases, with 11 bases between. CDR1 SGHAT and CDR2 FQNNGV come from the germline V gene. This CDR3 comprises 13 residues. CDR3 loop: CASSLTRTGEAFF. Written as DNA, the CDR3 is TGTGCCAGCAGCTTAACCAGAACAGGTGAAGCTTTCTTT.

The J gene is TRBJ2-7, the V gene TRBV29-1; D is perhaps TRBD2 (5 bases). Trimming pared 5 bases from V and 7 bases from J, leaving 15 bases between. The CDR3 is 12 residues long. Per the germline V gene, CDR1 is SQVTM and CDR2 is ANQGSEA. DNA for the CDR3: TGCAGCGTTTGCGATTTAGGGAGTGAGCAGTACTTC. Translation gives CSVCDLGSEQYF.

The chain recombines TRBV7-6 with TRBJ2-5; 7 bases line up with TRBD2. The J segment lost 1 base and the V segment lost 1 base, leaving 6 bases of the junction unmatched. The CDR3 is 16 amino acids. Germline V gene sequence: CDR1 SGHVS, CDR2 FNYEAQ. CDR3 coding DNA: TGTGCCAGCAGCTTAGGGGGGAGCGGGGTCCAAGAGACCCAGTACTTC. Translation gives CASSLGGSGVQETQYF.

The V call is TRBV18, the J call TRBJ2-7, with 8 bases aligning to TRBD2. There are 15 residues in the CDR3. Germline loops: CDR1 KGHSH, CDR2 LQKENI. The V gene end was trimmed by 3 bases and the J gene end by 2 bases; junction bases not matched to a gene: 6. The CDR3 DNA is TGTGCCAGCTCACCGGTAGCGGGATTAACCTACGAGCAGTACTTC. Its translation is CASSPVAGLTYEQYF.

This clone was observed a few times. This sample includes further DNA sequences coding for the same CDR3. This chain links TRBV30 with TRBJ1-1; D gene unclear. CDR3 length: 13 residues. Per the germline V gene, CDR1 is GTSNPN and CDR2 is SVGIG (reference sequence). Deletions cut 0 bases from V and 2 bases from J, with 7 bases between. The CDR3 DNA sequence: TGTGCCTGGAGTGTTCAGACCAACACTGAAGCTTTCTTT. Residues: CAWSVQTNTEAFF.

For this clone: Other DNA variants within this sample encode the same CDR3. This chain joins TRBV18 and TRBJ1-5; a possible D gene is TRBD1 (5 bases). The CDR3 sequence is 14 residues long. The germline CDR1 and CDR2 sequences are KGHSH and LQKENI. V lost 3 bases, J lost 4 bases, and 10 bases lay in between. CDR3 loop: CASSPGTDNQPQHF. The CDR3 DNA reads as TGTGCCAGCTCACCCGGGACTGATAATCAGCCCCAGCATTTT. The full variable domain, in which reference TRBV18 and TRBJ1-5 provide the parts outside the CDR3, is NAGVMQNPRHLVRRRGQEARLRCSPMKGHSHVYWYRQLPEEGLKFMVYLQKENIIDESGMPKERFSAEFPKEGPSILRIQQVVRGDSAAYFCASSPGTDNQPQHFGDGTRLSIL.

The chain couples TRBV11-2 to TRBJ1-1, with D unclear. The CDR3 sequence is 14 residues long. The germline V and J ends were trimmed by 2 bases and 1 base, with 8 bases remaining between them. Germline CDR1 and CDR2: SGHAT and FQNNGV. The DNA of the CDR3 is TGTGCCAGCAGCTTAATCACCCCGAACACTGAAGCTTTCTTT. Translated: CASSLITPNTEAFF.

This clone was detected once. The gene calls are TRBV11-3 and TRBJ1-3, with no clear D. The CDR3 length is 15 residues. Germline V lookup: CDR1 SGHNT, CDR2 YENEEA. Trimming shortened V by 5 bases and J by 2 bases, and 13 bases separated the two germline ends. CDR3 in amino acids: CASSPSPGAGNTIYF. In nucleotides, the CDR3 is TGTGCCAGCAGCCCGTCCCCGGGAGCTGGAAACACCATATATTTT.

The chain has TRBV7-6 and TRBJ2-2; D gene uncertain. V lost 2 bases and J lost 1, with 8 bases in between. CDR3 size: 15 residues. Germline CDR1 reads SGHVS; CDR2 reads FNYEAQ. CDR3 DNA: TGTGCCAGCAGCTTACGTACCGAGAACACCGGGGAGCTGTTTTTT. Its translation: CASSLRTENTGELFF.

The V gene is TRBV6-5, the J gene TRBJ2-1, with 8 bases matching TRBD2. The germline V gene has CDR1 MNHEY and CDR2 SVGAGI. The J segment lost 7 bases and the V segment lost 2 bases, leaving 10 bases of the junction unmatched. The length of the CDR3 is 16 residues. CDR3 residues: CASSYASGWARNEQFF. CDR3 bases: TGTGCCAGCAGTTACGCTAGCGGGTGGGCGAGGAATGAGCAGTTCTTC.

The V call is TRBV10-3, the J call TRBJ2-7; TRBD2 aligns across 12 bases. The CDR3 runs to 17 residues. Germline V CDR1 and CDR2: ENHRY, SYGVKD. J gave up 3 bases and V 4 bases, and 10 bases lay outside the gene matches. The CDR3 protein is CAISGPSGGAIRYEQYF. The CDR3 nucleotides read TGTGCCATCAGTGGGCCTAGCGGGGGGGCAATTCGCTACGAGCAGTACTTC.

This chain links TRBV5-1 with TRBJ2-5; D is ambiguous. Germline lookup yields CDR1 SGHRS and CDR2 YFSETQ. The CDR3 length is 14 residues. Trimming took off 4 bases at V and 2 bases at J, with 12 bases between the two ends. The CDR3 loop is CASSRGAEQETQYF. Here the CDR3 DNA reads TGCGCCAGCAGCCGCGGTGCGGAACAAGAGACCCAGTACTTC.

The gene calls are TRBV18 and TRBJ2-1, with 9 positions matching TRBD2. Germline assignment: CDR1 KGHSH and CDR2 LQKENI. The V segment lost 3 bases and the J segment 15 bases; nucleotides outside the gene matches: 9. This CDR3 has 13 residues. Written as DNA, the CDR3 is TGTGCCAGCTCACCGTTCGGGGGACTAGCTTGGTTCTTC. Amino acids: CASSPFGGLAWFF.

The chain carries TRBV19 and TRBJ2-1; 8 bases line up with TRBD2. CDR3 length: 13 amino acids. V dropped 6 bases and J dropped 3; count of bases not matched to a gene: 1. The germline V gene encodes CDR1 LNHDA and CDR2 SQIVND (reference sequence). The CDR3 is CASSGGDYNEQFF. DNA of the CDR3: TGTGCCAGTAGCGGGGGGGACTACAATGAGCAGTTCTTC.

This clone was counted only a few times. The chain couples TRBV2 to TRBJ1-2; D call uncertain. This CDR3 has 11 residues. From germline, CDR1 is SNHLY and CDR2 FYNNEI. Trimming cost V 10 bases and J 8 bases, with 14 bases left between them. The CDR3 reads CATTGFEGYTF. In DNA, the CDR3 is TGTGCCACGACGGGTTTCGAGGGCTACACCTTC.

The chain combines TRBV6-1 with TRBJ2-7, with D uncertain. V lost 3 bases and J 0 bases, leaving 12 bases between the germline ends. CDR1 and CDR2 (germline): MNHNS, SASEGT. The CDR3 is 15 amino acids. The CDR3 DNA follows: TGTGCCAGCAGTGAGGCAGGCCTTGGCTCCTACGAGCAGTACTTC. Residues: CASSEAGLGSYEQYF.

The V and J genes are TRBV18 and TRBJ1-5; D ambiguous. V was clipped by 2 bases and J by 0 bases, with 8 bases between them. CDR3 length: 15 amino acids. Germline V gene sequence: CDR1 KGHSH, CDR2 LQKENI. CDR3 sequence (DNA): TGTGCCAGCTCACCAAGGCCAGATAGCAATCAGCCCCAGCATTTT. Protein: CASSPRPDSNQPQHF.

The CDR3 loop is CASIITDTQYF. CDR3 DNA: TGCGCCAGCATTATAACGGATACGCAGTATTTT. The rearrangement uses TRBV10-1 and TRBJ2-3; D remains ambiguous. Germline CDR1 is WNHNN and CDR2 is SYGVQD (reference sequence). Trimming cost V 7 bases and J 6 bases, with 8 bases left between them. The CDR3 consists of 11 residues.

The chain uses TRBV18 and TRBJ1-5, with 8 positions matching TRBD1. This CDR3 is 15 amino acids long. J was trimmed by 4 bases and V by 5 bases; bases with no gene match: 7. Germline lookup yields CDR1 KGHSH and CDR2 LQKENI. This CDR3 reads CASSSLGQVNQPQHF. The CDR3 region has the DNA TGTGCCAGCTCATCACTGGGACAGGTTAATCAGCCCCAGCATTTT.